Listed below are T cell receptor beta chains from one sample, sequenced in a study of shared clonotypes between healthy human individuals. Clones were sequenced by immunoSEQ multiplex PCR, and TCRdb holds only the in-frame ones, with some missing. The sample holds 2,500,000 or so clones; around 90% are singletons and the top ten take 0.13% to 0.15%. The specimen sequenced was naive CD4+ T cells sorted from blood. These receptor sequences come from a man aged 18-30 years in good health. Both conserved end residues are part of each CDR3. D genes are given only for firm matches. For some rows the clone size is stated as once, few or many, or as a class when expanded; others skip it.

d_gene	abundance	v_gene	j_gene	CDR3nt	CDR3aa
TRBD2	-	TRBV7-6	TRBJ2-1	TGTGCCAGCAGCTTAGGGGGGAGGGCCTCCTACAATGAGCAGTTCTTC	CASSLGGRASYNEQFF
-	-	TRBV10-3	TRBJ1-2	TGTGCCATCAGTGGACAGGAAAACTATGGCTACACCTTC	CAISGQENYGYTF
TRBD1	-	TRBV7-8	TRBJ2-7	TGTGCCAGCAGCTTAGAGGGACAGGGGTGGTTGTACGAGCAGTACTTC	CASSLEGQGWLYEQYF
-	-	TRBV5-4	TRBJ1-4	TGTGCCAGCAGCTTTGGGTGGGGACTGTTTTTT	CASSFGWGLFF
-	-	TRBV28	TRBJ2-7	TGTGCCAGTTACGGCGGGGCGCATAGAGGCGAGCAGTACTTC	CASYGGAHRGEQYF
TRBD2	-	TRBV18	TRBJ2-7	TGTGCCAGCTCACCAATTAGCGGGAGCTCCTACGAGCAGTACTTC	CASSPISGSSYEQYF
-	-	TRBV5-4	TRBJ1-4	TGTGCCAGCAGCCCCCAGCGCGGGGGCCTCGGTGAAAAACTGTTTTTT	CASSPQRGGLGEKLFF
-	-	TRBV7-9	TRBJ2-7	TGTGCCAGCAGCTTAGAGTGGAGGGTGCCCGAGCAGTACTTC	CASSLEWRVPEQYF
TRBD2	-	TRBV4-1	TRBJ2-3	TGCGCCAGCAGCCAACTTGGACTAGGACTGTACGCAGATACGCAGTATTTT	CASSQLGLGLYADTQYF
TRBD2	-	TRBV5-1	TRBJ2-2	TGCGCCAGCAGCTTAGGGAGGGCTCCCGGGGAGCTGTTTTTT	CASSLGRAPGELFF
-	-	TRBV6-5	TRBJ1-2	TGTGCCAGCAGTTCCCCGCTGGGAGATGGCTACACCTTC	CASSSPLGDGYTF
TRBD2	-	TRBV9	TRBJ2-7	TGTGCCAGCAGCCCCCGACTAGCGAGCTCCTACGAGCAGTACTTC	CASSPRLASSYEQYF
-	-	TRBV7-2	TRBJ1-1	TGTGCCAGCAGCTTTACGGGGGGCACTGAAGCTTTCTTT	CASSFTGGTEAFF
TRBD2	once	TRBV5-1	TRBJ2-7	TGCGCCAGCAGCTCAAGACTAGCGGGGGGGCTGAACTACGAGCAGTACTTC	CASSSRLAGGLNYEQYF
-	once	TRBV5-1	TRBJ1-1	TGCGCCAGCAGTCTGAGGGGGGTCTCTGAAGCTTTCTTT	CASSLRGVSEAFF
-	few	TRBV18	TRBJ2-7	TGTGCCAGCTCGTCCGGAGAGCGACGCTCCTACGAGCAGTACTTC	CASSSGERRSYEQYF
-	-	TRBV4-1	TRBJ2-7	TGCGCCAGCAGCCAAGCGGCCGGGCTTCGGATCTACGAGCAGTACTTC	CASSQAAGLRIYEQYF
-	once	TRBV19	TRBJ1-3	TGTGCCAGCAGGACAGCGTCTGGAAACACCATATATTTT	CASRTASGNTIYF
-	-	TRBV10-3	TRBJ2-1	TGTGCCATCAGTGACGGGACCTACTACAATGAGCAGTTCTTC	CAISDGTYYNEQFF